Below are 25 T cell receptor beta chains sequenced from a single sample in a study of blood T cell repertoires in COVID-19. Using immunoSEQ multiplex PCR, the repertoire was profiled, and TCRdb retains in-frame clones only, with some absent. The sample comprises 90,000 to 150,000 clones, approximately 85% of which are singletons, and roughly a tenth rests with the top ten. Sequencing was done on a sample of peripheral blood. The receptors derive from a man aged 80 or over with acute or convalescent COVID-19.

CDR3 residues: CASSFTGSGETQYF. CDR3 in DNA: TGTGCCAGCAGCTTCACCGGGAGTGGGGAGACCCAGTACTTC. This rearrangement joins TRBV7-9 to TRBJ2-5; TRBD2 might be the D (6 bases). The CDR3 consists of 14 residues. Germline loops: CDR1 SEHNR, CDR2 FQNEAQ (reference sequence). V lost 3 bases, J lost 5 bases, and 13 bases lay in between. The full variable domain, its missing parts supplied by reference TRBV7-9 and TRBJ2-5, is DTGVSQNPRHKITKRGQNVTFRCDPISEHNRLYWYRQTLGQGPEFLTYFQNEAQLEKSRLLSDRFSAERPKGSFSTLEIQRTEQGDSAMYLCASSFTGSGETQYFGPGTRLLVL.

V gene TRBV29-1 combines with J gene TRBJ1-3; no clear D. In germline, CDR1 is SQVTM, CDR2 ANQGSEA. Trimming pared 0 bases from V and 4 bases from J, leaving 7 bases between. This CDR3 spans 13 amino acids. CDR3 sequence: CSVEDLLGNTIYF. The CDR3 nucleotides are TGCAGCGTTGAAGATTTATTAGGAAACACCATATATTTT.

V usage is TRBV4-2 and J usage is TRBJ1-2; D is ambiguous. The V gene lost 0 bases and the J gene lost 7 bases, with 12 bases spanning the gap. Germline V gene data show CDR1 as LGHNA and CDR2 as YNFKEQ. CDR3 length: 14 residues. CDR3 nucleotides: TGTGCCAGCAGCCAAGAGAGGAGCGGCGCTGGCTACACCTTC. Translating it yields CASSQERSGAGYTF.

This sequence joins TRBV10-3 and TRBJ2-7; D perhaps matches TRBD2 (5 bases). Trimming left V 0 bases short and J 5 bases short, with 14 bases between. This CDR3 is 15 amino acids long. Germline CDR1 and CDR2: ENHRY and SYGVKD. CDR3 region: CAISESRRVEHEQYF. The CDR3 coding sequence is TGTGCCATCAGTGAGTCGAGGCGGGTAGAGCACGAGCAGTACTTC.

A few counts support this clone. The rearrangement uses TRBV12-5 and TRBJ1-1; D is possibly TRBD1 (6 bases). The V gene's germline CDR1 is LGHNT and CDR2 FRNRAP. The germline V and J ends were trimmed by 0 bases and 0 bases, with 14 bases remaining between them. CDR3 length equals 17 residues. The CDR3 here is CASGLVRTASLNTEAFF. CDR3 DNA: TGTGCTAGTGGTTTGGTAAGGACAGCCAGCTTGAACACTGAAGCTTTCTTT.

V gene TRBV28 combines with J gene TRBJ1-5, with D maybe TRBD1 (6 bases). Trimming left V 5 bases short and J 0 bases short, with 17 bases between. CDR1 is MDHEN, CDR2 SYDVKM, per germline. The CDR3 runs to 17 residues. Here the CDR3 DNA reads TGTGCCAGCAGTCCGTATGGACAGACGAGTAGCAATCAGCCCCAGCATTTT. Translation gives CASSPYGQTSSNQPQHF.

V and J are TRBV6-5 and TRBJ1-1; no firm D call. Trimming left V 4 bases short and J 5 bases short, with 11 bases between. CDR3 length: 13 amino acids. The V gene's germline CDR1 is MNHEY and CDR2 SVGAGI. The CDR3 DNA follows: TGTGCCAGCAGTTCCCCGACGGGGACTGAAGCTTTCTTT. This sequence encodes CASSSPTGTEAFF.

The chain joins TRBV3-1 (or the pseudogene TRBV3-2) to TRBJ1-6; no definite D call. From germline, CDR1 is LGHDT and CDR2 YNNKEL (reference sequence). Trimming took 2 bases from V and 6 from J, leaving 11 bases between them. This CDR3 region has 15 residues. The CDR3 nucleotides are TGTGCCAGCAGCCAATTAGTACAGCTTAATTCACCCCTCCACTTT. This gives the protein CASSQLVQLNSPLHF.

The chain combines TRBV19 with TRBJ1-4, with a possible D match to TRBD1 (5 bases). The CDR3 runs 14 residues. Trimming took 4 bases from V and 8 from J, leaving 14 bases between them. CDR1 is LNHDA, CDR2 SQIVND, per germline (reference sequence). CDR3: CASSTRQSWEKLFF. The CDR3 region has the DNA TGTGCCAGTAGTACTCGACAGAGTTGGGAAAAACTGTTTTTT.

The CDR3 DNA follows: TGTGCCAGCAGCGTATCTGCGGCTGGGGCCAACGTCCTGACTTTC. This gives the protein CASSVSAAGANVLTF. The rearrangement uses TRBV9 and TRBJ2-6; no reliable D call. Per germline, CDR1 SGDLS and CDR2 YYNGEE. This CDR3 has 15 residues. Trimming pared 1 base from V and 2 bases from J, leaving 7 bases between. The full variable domain, rest sourced from reference TRBV9 and TRBJ2-6, is DSGVTQTPKHLITATGQRVTLRCSPRSGDLSVYWYQQSLDQGLQFLIQYYNGEERAKGNILERFSAQQFPDLHSELNLSSLELGDSALYFCASSVSAAGANVLTFGAGSRLTVL.

The rearrangement links TRBV2 to TRBJ1-3, with D perhaps matching TRBD1 (6 bases). The CDR3 has 16 residues. The germline V gene encodes CDR1 SNHLY and CDR2 FYNNEI. The V and J ends lost 7 bases and 0 bases respectively, with 16 bases between them. CDR3 DNA sequence: TGTGCCAGCACCTCCGGGACACTTACCTCTGGAAACACCATATATTTT. The encoded protein is CASTSGTLTSGNTIYF.

The J gene is TRBJ1-2, the V gene TRBV11-2; D might be TRBD1 (6 bases). The V end lost 5 bases, the J end lost 0 bases, and 16 bases lay between the germline ends. Germline values: CDR1 SGHAT, CDR2 FQNNGV. The CDR3 sequence is 16 residues long. The CDR3 region has the DNA TGTGCCAGCAGCCCCTGGGGGGGCCCAGCTAACTATGGCTACACCTTC. Encoded protein: CASSPWGGPANYGYTF.

The chain has TRBV28 and TRBJ1-2, with a tentative D call TRBD1 (5 bases). V was cut by 8 bases and J by 0 bases, with 10 bases left in between. CDR3 length: 13 residues. Germline CDR1 reads MDHEN; CDR2 reads SYDVKM. The CDR3 loop reads CASLGGTNYGYTF. The CDR3 DNA reads as TGTGCCAGCCTGGGGGGAACTAACTATGGCTACACCTTC.

V is TRBV28 and J is TRBJ2-1; tentatively, D is TRBD1 (5 bases). The V gene's germline CDR1 is MDHEN and CDR2 SYDVKM. The CDR3 sequence is 14 residues long. V was shortened by 7 bases and J by 0 bases, with 10 bases between the two germline ends. The CDR3 DNA is TGTGCCAGCATTGGGGCTAGCTCCTACAATGAGCAGTTCTTC. Translation: CASIGASSYNEQFF.

The genes are TRBV7-9 and TRBJ1-1; no firm D call. The CDR3 extends over 14 amino acids. The V end was cut by 2 bases, the J end by 4 bases, with 11 bases between. Germline values: CDR1 SEHNR, CDR2 FQNEAQ (reference sequence). CDR3 protein: CASSLIQRGTEAFF. The CDR3 nucleotides read TGTGCCAGCAGCTTAATCCAGCGTGGCACTGAAGCTTTCTTT.

This clone was counted between two and nine times. J is TRBJ1-5 and V is TRBV19, with D unresolved. Deletions cut 5 bases from V and 4 bases from J, with 15 bases between. The CDR3 totals 15 residues. CDR1 LNHDA and CDR2 SQIVND come from the germline V gene (reference sequence). CDR3 nucleotide sequence: TGTGCCAGTAGTTCCCGGGATTTTTCAAATCAGCCCCAGCATTTT. Protein: CASSSRDFSNQPQHF. Drawing the rest from reference TRBV19 and TRBJ1-5, the complete variable domain is DGGITQSPKYLFRKEGQNVTLSCEQNLNHDAMYWYRQDPGQGLRLIYYSQIVNDFQKGDIAEGYSVSREKKESFPLTVTSAQKNPTAFYLCASSSRDFSNQPQHFGDGTRLSIL.

V and J are TRBV5-1 and TRBJ2-4; D gene unclear. The CDR3 is 13 residues long. V gave up 4 bases and J gave up 0 bases, with 5 bases separating them. Germline CDR1 and CDR2: SGHRS and YFSETQ. DNA for the CDR3: TGCGCCAGCAGCGAGATAGCCAAAAACATTCAGTACTTC. It specifies CASSEIAKNIQYF.

The chain couples TRBV12-5 to TRBJ1-2, with a weak D call TRBD1 (5 bases). The CDR3 covers 13 residues. V was pared by 2 bases and J by 8 bases, with 12 bases between. Germline V gene sequence: CDR1 LGHNT, CDR2 FRNRAP. The CDR3 nucleotides read TGTGCTAGTGGTTTGTTCGGGGGGTCCGGCTACACCTTC. Protein sequence: CASGLFGGSGYTF.

This rearrangement joins TRBV28 to TRBJ2-7; D gene ambiguous. In germline, CDR1 is MDHEN, CDR2 SYDVKM. This CDR3 has 11 amino acids. The V end was cut by 4 bases, the J end by 4 bases, with 5 bases between. The CDR3 DNA is TGTGCCAGCAGTTGGGCGTACGAGCAGTACTTC. This sequence encodes CASSWAYEQYF.

The chain uses TRBV5-1 and TRBJ2-5, with 8 bases aligning to TRBD1. V gave up 0 bases and J gave up 5 bases; unmatched junction bases: 3. Looked up from germline, CDR1 is SGHRS and CDR2 is YFSETQ. The CDR3 extends over 14 amino acids. The CDR3 DNA reads as TGCGCCAGCAGCTTGGGCAGGGGGCTGGAGACCCAGTACTTC. Residues: CASSLGRGLETQYF.

The chain combines TRBV4-2 with TRBJ2-7; D is perhaps TRBD2 (6 bases). The length of the CDR3 is 15 residues. Trimming stripped 1 base from V and 4 bases from J, with 14 bases between. Per germline, CDR1 LGHNA and CDR2 YNFKEQ. The CDR3 nucleotides are TGTGCCAGCAGCCAAGCTCCTAGCGCCCCATACGAGCAGTACTTC. Protein sequence: CASSQAPSAPYEQYF.

The genes are TRBV7-9 and TRBJ1-4, with 9 bases aligning to TRBD1. The junction had 3 bases not matched to a gene; V was cut back by 5 bases and J by 8 bases. Germline CDR1 SEHNR, CDR2 FQNEAQ (reference sequence). The CDR3 extends over 13 amino acids. The DNA for the CDR3 is TGTGCCAGCAGCGCACAGGGGGCCGAAAAACTGTTTTTT. This codes for CASSAQGAEKLFF.

The rearrangement links TRBV5-1 to TRBJ1-5, with TRBD1 matching 9 bases. The CDR3 has 15 amino acids. V was clipped by 4 bases and J by 6 bases; unmatched bases: 8. Per germline, CDR1 SGHRS and CDR2 YFSETQ. Here the CDR3 DNA reads TGCGCCAGCAGCATACAGGGGGCGCGTGGTCAGCCCCAGCATTTT. This codes for CASSIQGARGQPQHF.

The chain couples TRBV4-2 to TRBJ1-2; 8 bases line up with TRBD1. Germline CDR1 LGHNA, CDR2 YNFKEQ. This CDR3 region has 17 residues. Germline trimming cut 4 bases from V and 1 base from J; bases unmatched to any gene: 11. The CDR3 DNA reads TGTGCCAGCAGCCCAGGGGGCCCCGCTAACATTAACTATGGCTACACCTTC. It encodes CASSPGGPANINYGYTF.

The chain uses TRBV7-3 and TRBJ2-2; D gene uncertain. Germline loops: CDR1 SGHTA, CDR2 FQGTGA. The CDR3 runs to 13 residues. The V end lost 1 base, the J end lost 5 bases, and 5 bases lay between the germline ends. The CDR3 coding sequence is TGTGCCAGCAGCTTAATGCGGACCGGGGAGCTGTTTTTT. It codes for CASSLMRTGELFF.